Given below is one T cell receptor (beta chain) in context. Its target antigen remains unknown. Per-base qualities were not stored, and no clone one base away is much larger. This sample was taken from a study of cytotoxic CD8 clonotypes in ibrutinib-treated CLL (dated by TCRdb to the early 2020s). For the wider study: The cohort included roughly 15 treatment-naive and roughly ten relapsed/refractory patients; some 18 were IGHV unmutated. Partial responses were observed in some 24 patients and complete responses in 2; after a median follow-up of roughly 62 months, remission was maintained in roughly 14 patients and progression was observed in approximately 12. Samples at response were collected after a median of approximately twelve months of treatment, with a range of 6 to 36 months. An average of around 260,000 productive templates and 94,082 productive rearrangements was obtained per sample. Of the 86 people in the trial, roughly 27 had longitudinal samples available. Cryopreserved peripheral blood mononuclear cells were collected before treatment, at response, and at either disease progression or sustained remission.

Inclusive of the bounding cysteine and phenylalanine, the CDR3 is 14 residues long. The read is trimmed to its CDR3 DNA, 42 bases read in frame from base 1. Trimming takes 8 bases from V and 4 bases from J, and the germline ends sit 14 bases apart. The germline V gene specifies SNHLY as CDR1 and FYNNEI as CDR2. On a MiSeq, deep resolution sequencing aimed for a depth between 1 in 1 million and 1 in 200,000 T cells, with each clonotype covered 10x on average. The immunoSEQ hsTCRB Kit was used to generate the TCR beta libraries. In the paper's pipeline: ImmunoSEQ Data Assistant and ImmunoSEQ Analyzer were used for data analysis, and V, D and J genes were assigned according to IMGT definitions. Clonality was computed as one minus normalized Shannon entropy of productive rearrangement frequencies, ranging from 0 to 1. Only overrepresented clonotypes making up at least 0.05% of the repertoire of each patient were included in the public clonotype analysis. Thirteen age-matched healthy donor repertoires from immuneACCESS served as clonality controls. TCRdb re-hosts the immuneACCESS table, in-frame sequences only. Its copies lack some clones; in the studies checked, an unresolved V gene accounts for under half of them, and the cause for the rest is not known. That table supplies the V and J calls and clone size; D and trimming were determined from the DNA. Present in this sample are around 310,000 clones, just under 80% of which were seen just once. The ten largest clones add up to 5.5% to 8% of the sample.

Approximately 2 micrograms of genomic DNA were extracted from cryopreserved PBMCs for TCR beta library preparation. Longitudinal blood samples from CLL patients receiving ibrutinib monotherapy were subjected to high-throughput TCR beta sequencing. The patients took part in an open-label, single-center phase 2 trial of ibrutinib monotherapy. The study at large found these results: Public clonotypes were rare and either shrank or stayed stable during treatment, and the rise in clonality at ibrutinib response reflected expansion of private clonotypes. An increase in clonality was observed at ibrutinib response, with clonality remaining stable during sustained remission and falling back toward baseline at progression. At baseline, clonality was higher than in age-matched healthy donors and showed a strong correlation with circulating CD8+ T-cell counts. Sampling times were not matched between sustained-remission and progressing patients, and lymph node repertoires were not studied.

This clonotype originated in a human donor with chronic lymphocytic leukemia. Here the sequenced sample was PBMCs, taken before ibrutinib treatment. The rearrangement joined TRBV2 to TRBJ2-2; TRBD1 might be the D gene, on 5 matching bases. The DNA reads TGTGCCAGCGTATGGCAGGGCAGCACCGGGGAGCTGTTTTTT. This codes for CASVWQGSTGELFF.